Listed below are T cell receptor beta chains from one sample, sequenced in a study of shared clonotypes between healthy human individuals. The assay was immunoSEQ multiplex PCR, and TCRdb's table has in-frame clones only and misses some. Found here are 300,000 or so clones, approximately 74% of them singletons; the top ten hold 9% to 12%. What was sequenced was memory CD4+ T cells sorted from blood. The source is a man aged 25-45 years in good health. Each CDR3 is given with its conserved first and last residue. The D gene is left open where the match is weak. Size values are once, few and many counts, or a class for expanded clones, and some rows have none.

few,TRBJ1-1,13,TRBV29-1,-,CSVEADSDTEAFF,TGCAGCGTTGAAGCCGACAGTGACACTGAAGCTTTCTTT
-,TRBJ1-1,15,TRBV6-1,TRBD1,CASSVDRVSRTEAFF,TGTGCCAGCAGTGTAGACAGGGTTAGCAGGACTGAAGCTTTCTTT
-,TRBJ2-5,12,TRBV29-1,-,CSVVRGFETQYF,TGCAGCGTTGTCCGTGGGTTTGAGACCCAGTACTTC
-,TRBJ2-7,13,TRBV2,-,CASRRDSSYEQYF,TGTGCCAGCAGGCGGGACTCAAGCTACGAGCAGTACTTC
-,TRBJ2-5,14,TRBV28,-,CASSQDGPEETQYF,TGTGCCAGCAGCCAGGACGGCCCCGAAGAGACCCAGTACTTC
-,TRBJ2-5,15,TRBV5-1,-,CASMDMSAYQETQYF,TGCGCCAGCATGGATATGTCGGCATACCAAGAGACCCAGTACTTC
-,TRBJ2-7,15,TRBV28,TRBD2,CASSWTSGRAYEQYF,TGTGCCAGCAGTTGGACTAGCGGGAGGGCTTACGAGCAGTACTTC
-,TRBJ2-1,17,TRBV14,TRBD2,CASSQPTPGLAGYEQFF,TGTGCCAGCAGCCAGCCTACACCGGGACTAGCGGGGTATGAGCAGTTCTTC
-,TRBJ2-3,16,TRBV5-4,TRBD2,CASSSGLAGSTDTQYF,TGTGCCAGCAGCTCGGGACTAGCGGGAAGCACAGATACGCAGTATTTT
-,TRBJ2-1,17,TRBV19,-,CASSSYRAQGSRYEQFF,TGTGCCAGTAGTTCCTATAGGGCACAGGGTAGTCGCTATGAGCAGTTCTTC
-,TRBJ2-3,21,TRBV28,TRBD1,CASSIDPGTGTTDGTTDTQYF,TGTGCCAGCAGTATTGACCCCGGGACAGGGACCACAGATGGGACCACAGATACGCAGTATTTT
-,TRBJ1-1,15,TRBV10-3,-,CAISESRTVNTEAFF,TGTGCCATCAGTGAATCTAGGACCGTGAACACTGAAGCTTTCTTT
-,TRBJ1-1,14,TRBV10-1,TRBD1,CASSGSGQRTEAFF,TGCGCCAGCAGCGGTTCGGGACAGCGGACTGAAGCTTTCTTT
-,TRBJ1-1,13,TRBV6-1,-,CASSPQGSTEAFF,TGTGCCAGCAGTCCCCAGGGCAGCACTGAAGCTTTCTTT
-,TRBJ2-1,14,TRBV27,-,CASSLRPPFGEQFF,TGTGCCAGCAGTTTACGACCCCCGTTCGGGGAGCAGTTCTTC
-,TRBJ2-1,14,TRBV29-1,-,CSGIGGRENNEQFF,TGCAGCGGGATAGGGGGGAGGGAGAACAATGAGCAGTTCTTC
-,TRBJ2-2,18,TRBV12-5,-,CASGLVLGAGDITGELFF,TGTGCTAGTGGTTTGGTACTCGGGGCAGGGGATATCACCGGGGAGCTGTTTTTT
many,TRBJ2-1,16,TRBV5-1,-,CASSLVRGFPYNEQFF,TGCGCCAGCAGCTTGGTGAGAGGGTTCCCTTACAATGAGCAGTTCTTC
once,TRBJ2-5,13,TRBV27,-,CASSLYRQETQYF,TGTGCCAGCAGTTTATACCGCCAAGAGACCCAGTACTTC
few,TRBJ2-7,11,TRBV2,-,CASSPTYEQYF,TGTGCCAGCAGCCCGACCTACGAGCAGTACTTC
once,TRBJ2-5,17,TRBV18,TRBD1,CASSPRAQRQGRETQYF,TGTGCCAGCTCACCGAGGGCTCAGCGACAGGGGCGGGAGACCCAGTACTTC
-,TRBJ2-5,14,TRBV5-5,-,CASSREISWETQYF,TGTGCCAGCAGCCGGGAGATATCGTGGGAGACCCAGTACTTC
few,TRBJ2-1,14,TRBV19,-,CASSIQTGNGEQFF,TGTGCCAGTAGTATTCAAACAGGGAACGGTGAGCAGTTCTTC
-,TRBJ1-5,13,TRBV7-2,-,CASSLRGDQPQHF,TGTGCCAGCAGCTTGAGGGGCGATCAGCCCCAGCATTTT
-,TRBJ2-3,17,TRBV5-1,-,CASSLALARYSADTQYF,TGCGCCAGCAGCTTGGCCTTGGCTAGATATAGTGCAGATACGCAGTATTTT
once,TRBJ2-1,15,TRBV11-3,-,CASSRVTGSQNEQFF,TGTGCCAGCAGCCGAGTGACGGGATCGCAGAATGAGCAGTTCTTC
-,TRBJ1-6,16,TRBV18,-,CASSPDAPGGGSPLHF,TGTGCCAGCTCCCCTGACGCCCCCGGAGGGGGTTCACCCCTCCACTTT
few,TRBJ1-4,14,TRBV28,-,CASSLSGGSEKLFF,TGTGCCAGCAGTTTAAGCGGGGGGAGTGAAAAACTGTTTTTT
-,TRBJ2-7,16,TRBV4-3,TRBD1,CASSQDLRGPTYEQYF,TGCGCCAGCAGCCAAGATCTAAGGGGGCCGACCTACGAGCAGTACTTC
-,TRBJ2-6,17,TRBV6-1,-,CASSEALGIPGANVLTF,TGTGCCAGCAGTGAAGCGCTAGGGATCCCTGGGGCCAACGTCCTGACTTTC
-,TRBJ2-1,14,TRBV6-5,TRBD2,CASRDAGVNNEQFF,TGTGCCAGCAGAGACGCGGGGGTCAACAATGAGCAGTTCTTC
few,TRBJ2-5,13,TRBV11-2,-,CASSQGYGETQYF,TGTGCCAGCAGCCAAGGGTACGGAGAGACCCAGTACTTC
-,TRBJ2-2,15,TRBV5-4,TRBD2,CASSLAGANTGELFF,TGTGCCAGCAGCCTGGCGGGAGCGAACACCGGGGAGCTGTTTTTT
once,TRBJ2-3,13,TRBV7-7,TRBD1,CASSLTGADTQYF,TGTGCTAGCAGTCTAACAGGGGCAGATACGCAGTATTTT
-,TRBJ1-1,14,TRBV11-2,-,CASSFQTGTPEAFF,TGTGCCAGCAGCTTTCAGACCGGGACCCCTGAAGCTTTCTTT
-,TRBJ2-1,15,TRBV7-6,TRBD2,CASSSGGRVYNEQFF,TGTGCCAGCAGCTCGGGGGGGAGGGTCTACAATGAGCAGTTCTTC
-,TRBJ2-7,12,TRBV5-1,-,CASSEEYDEQYF,TGCGCCAGCAGTGAGGAGTATGACGAGCAGTACTTC
-,TRBJ2-7,14,TRBV7-8,-,CASSPRTAAYEQYF,TGTGCCAGCAGCCCGAGGACAGCAGCCTACGAACAGTACTTC
-,TRBJ2-4,16,TRBV2,-,CASRALVLLAKNIQYF,TGTGCCAGCAGAGCACTAGTACTTCTAGCCAAAAACATTCAGTACTTC
-,TRBJ1-2,14,TRBV11-2,TRBD1,CASSFGQGLGGYTF,TGTGCCAGCAGCTTCGGACAGGGCCTAGGTGGCTACACCTTC
once,TRBJ2-1,15,TRBV7-9,-,CASSFQGSSYNEQFF,TGTGCCAGCAGCTTCCAGGGGAGCTCCTACAATGAGCAGTTCTTC
-,TRBJ2-7,18,TRBV4-2,-,CASSQDVPGAGSSYEQYF,TGTGCCAGCAGCCAAGACGTTCCAGGGGCGGGAAGCTCCTACGAGCAGTACTTC
many,TRBJ2-7,12,TRBV30,-,CAWSPRSYEQYF,TGTGCCTGGAGTCCCAGATCATACGAGCAGTACTTC
once,TRBJ2-2,18,TRBV9,TRBD2,CASSVGLAGSLNTGELFF,TGTGCCAGCAGCGTCGGACTAGCGGGATCCCTGAACACCGGGGAGCTGTTTTTT
-,TRBJ2-7,17,TRBV18,TRBD2,CASSPFFGRGASYEQYF,TGTGCCAGCTCACCCTTCTTCGGGAGGGGAGCCTCCTACGAGCAGTACTTC
-,TRBJ2-7,13,TRBV5-5,TRBD1,CASSSRGRGEQYF,TGTGCCAGCAGCTCGAGGGGGCGAGGCGAGCAGTACTTC
-,TRBJ2-7,14,TRBV29-1,TRBD2,CSALTSGRQYEQYF,TGCAGCGCCCTGACTAGCGGGAGGCAATACGAGCAGTACTTC
-,TRBJ2-1,14,TRBV7-9,TRBD2,CASSSGRVENEQFF,TGTGCCAGCAGCTCGGGGAGGGTTGAGAATGAGCAGTTCTTC
-,TRBJ2-5,15,TRBV12-2,-,CASRLTPLAAKTQYF,TGTGCAAGTCGCTTAACCCCACTAGCAGCTAAGACCCAGTACTTC
-,TRBJ1-2,14,TRBV9,TRBD1,CASSVGGTGSSYTF,TGTGCCAGCAGCGTAGGGGGGACAGGGAGCAGCTACACCTTC
-,TRBJ2-3,14,TRBV29-1,-,CSVERTGVRDTQYF,TGCAGCGTTGAAAGAACGGGAGTGAGGGATACGCAGTATTTT
-,TRBJ1-2,15,TRBV4-3,-,CASSQGSRGRDGYTF,TGCGCCAGCAGCCAAGGTTCTAGAGGGCGCGATGGCTACACCTTC
-,TRBJ2-3,16,TRBV6-6,-,CASRSGTTISTDTQYF,TGTGCCAGCAGGTCCGGGACAACAATTAGCACAGATACGCAGTATTTT
-,TRBJ2-2,15,TRBV6-5,TRBD2,CASSPLGGSTGELFF,TGTGCCAGCAGTCCACTCGGGGGGAGCACCGGGGAGCTGTTTTTT
few,TRBJ2-7,15,TRBV7-3,-,CASSSDPTHYYEQYF,TGTGCCAGCAGCTCTGACCCGACACACTACTACGAGCAGTACTTC
-,TRBJ2-1,17,TRBV19,TRBD2,CASSRPPTSGRMNEQFF,TGTGCCAGTAGTAGACCCCCGACTAGCGGGAGAATGAATGAGCAGTTCTTC